This is a list of T cell receptor beta chains from one sample in a study of cytomegalovirus exposure and HLA in healthy donors. Some clones are missing from TCRdb's copy, which holds only in-frame ones; the method was immunoSEQ multiplex PCR. Altogether under 250,000 clones are present, roughly 84% being singletons, with the ten largest covering more than 1.5%. Sequences were obtained from PBMCs. The receptors derive from a woman between 18 and 30 years old in good health and CMV-seropositive. Each CDR3 is given without its conserved first and last residue.

TRBJ2-2 | TRBV5-1 | ASSLTGANTGELF
TRBJ1-2 | TRBV28 | ASSLWTDRLNYGYT
TRBJ1-2 | TRBV6-1 | ASKNVDGYT
TRBJ1-5 | TRBV19 | ATRGVSNQPQH
TRBJ2-1 | TRBV7-6 | ASTSRGATPFNNEQF
TRBJ2-5 | TRBV10-1 | ASSEPGLQETQY
TRBJ1-1 | TRBV11-2 | ASSQRQGIRGAF
TRBJ1-2 | TRBV18 | ASSPDRDTNYGYT
TRBJ2-6 | TRBV18 | ASSRTGGNSGANVLT
TRBJ2-4 | TRBV9 | ASSGDRGWLGDIQY
TRBJ2-7 | TRBV7-6 | ASSLQDTYEQY
TRBJ1-1 | TRBV2 | ASSDLPRGRTEAF
TRBJ1-2 | TRBV14 | ASSHPGLPDYGYT
TRBJ2-5 | TRBV5-1 | ASSLSLAGDQETQY
TRBJ2-7 | TRBV28 | ASSSKSYEQY
TRBJ2-1 | TRBV5-1 | ASSLEGTHRDEQF
TRBJ1-4 | TRBV5-1 | ASSLAGGNEKLF
TRBJ2-7 | TRBV9 | ASSVEGTSGRSSYEQY
TRBJ1-5 | TRBV27 | ASSIQGASNQPQH
TRBJ1-2 | TRBV27 | ASSPGTEVGYGYT
TRBJ1-2 | TRBV19 | VTTTGGGYGYT
TRBJ2-7 | TRBV30 | AWSDRGGEQY
TRBJ2-4 | TRBV6-6 | ASRGDNLAKNIQY
TRBJ1-5 | TRBV30 | AWSGQGISNQPQH
TRBJ2-7 | TRBV13 | ASSLAFGGGYEQY
TRBJ1-2 | TRBV15 | ATSSSPGSRSGYT
TRBJ2-5 | TRBV2 | ASSAGQGALAQY
TRBJ1-2 | TRBV23-1 | ASSQSMGTKLDYGYT
TRBJ1-5 | TRBV2 | ASSEIQGDRQPQH
TRBJ2-7 | TRBV19 | ASSLYISYEQY
TRBJ1-2 | TRBV29-1 | SVEGRTGGGNYGYT
TRBJ1-1 | TRBV11-2 | ASSSRQGHEAF
TRBJ2-7 | TRBV4-1 | ASRRSGTETYEQY
TRBJ1-5 | TRBV28 | ASSLAGEGSNQPQH
TRBJ1-1 | TRBV9 | ASSPRDRDEAF
TRBJ2-1 | TRBV2 | ASRDFDEQF
TRBJ1-1 | TRBV6-5 | ASSYWDSGTEAF
TRBJ1-1 | TRBV5-4 | ASSLPGKDVMNTEAF
TRBJ2-7 | TRBV5-1 | ASSFGTGSYEQY
TRBJ1-1 | TRBV29-1 | SVAVVEAF
TRBJ2-7 | TRBV5-1 | ASSPGLDSYEQY
TRBJ2-3 | TRBV5-1 | ASSLTTGSTDTQY
TRBJ1-2 | TRBV10-2 | ASQGGPYGYT
TRBJ2-3 | TRBV28 | ATTHPSGDDTQY
TRBJ1-1 | TRBV5-4 | ASSLVGANTEAF
TRBJ1-5 | TRBV4-2 | ASSQGAFGNQPQH
TRBJ1-4 | TRBV6-5 | ASSYGGFGEKLF
TRBJ2-3 | TRBV28 | ASRRDTQY
TRBJ2-1 | TRBV28 | ASSPGTGTSGNNEQF
TRBJ2-7 | TRBV19 | ATSGLAGRNEQY
TRBJ1-1 | TRBV5-4 | ASSLRGAQNTEAF
TRBJ1-2 | TRBV11-2 | ASSHEGTRFYGYT
TRBJ1-1 | TRBV30 | AWSPDRAEAF